What follows are 22 T cell receptor beta chains derived from one specimen sequenced in a study of blood T cell repertoires in COVID-19. TCRdb's table, derived via immunoSEQ multiplex PCR, lists solely in-frame clones and lacks some. The data contain tens of thousands of clones, approximately 85% of them singletons. The specimen was peripheral blood. Receptor source: a human donor in a cohort sampled during active COVID-19.

In DNA form, the CDR3 reads TGTGCCAGCAGCAAGGAGGGAACCTATAATTCACCCCTCCACTTT. The encoded protein is CASSKEGTYNSPLHF. V usage is TRBV11-3 and J usage is TRBJ1-6, with D unclear. Germline lookup yields CDR1 SGHNT and CDR2 YENEEA. The V and J ends lost 5 bases and 2 bases respectively, with 10 bases between them. The CDR3 runs to 15 residues. The whole variable domain, filled in from reference TRBV11-3 and TRBJ1-6, reads EAGVVQSPRYKIIEKKQPVAFWCNPISGHNTLYWYLQNLGQGPELLIRYENEEAVDDSQLPKDRFSAERLKGVDSTLKIQPAELGDSAVYLCASSKEGTYNSPLHFGNGTRLTVT.

The V and J genes are TRBV9 and TRBJ2-1; 8 bases line up with TRBD1. V lost 2 bases, J lost 4 bases, and 8 bases stayed unmatched. Germline V CDR1 and CDR2: SGDLS, YYNGEE. There are 16 residues in the CDR3. The CDR3 is CASSVTQGARYNEQFF. DNA for the CDR3: TGTGCCAGCAGCGTTACCCAGGGGGCAAGGTACAATGAGCAGTTCTTC.

The gene calls are TRBV6-5 and TRBJ1-1; the D gene is possibly TRBD1 (6 bases). Germline loops: CDR1 MNHEY, CDR2 SVGAGI. The CDR3 length is 15 residues. Trimming removed 5 bases at V and 5 bases at J, with 18 bases between. CDR3 region: CASSPGGAKGTEAFF. In nucleotides, the CDR3 is TGTGCCAGCAGTCCCGGGGGGGCCAAAGGAACTGAAGCTTTCTTT.

The chain carries TRBV19 and TRBJ1-3, with D perhaps matching TRBD1 (5 bases). The V gene lost 1 base and the J gene lost 0 bases, with 7 bases spanning the gap. The CDR3 covers 15 residues. Germline assignment: CDR1 LNHDA and CDR2 SQIVND (reference sequence). The CDR3 here is CASSIGQSSGNTIYF. CDR3 DNA: TGTGCCAGTAGTATAGGACAGAGCTCTGGAAACACCATATATTTT.

The chain couples TRBV11-2 to TRBJ1-1, with D hard to call. The CDR3 is 16 residues long. Germline values: CDR1 SGHAT, CDR2 FQNNGV. The V and J ends lost 2 bases and 1 base respectively, with 14 bases between them. The CDR3 region has the DNA TGTGCCAGCAGCTTAAGGCCCGCCGGGAGGAACACTGAAGCTTTCTTT. Protein sequence: CASSLRPAGRNTEAFF.

This chain joins TRBV27 and TRBJ2-5; 11 bases line up with TRBD2. The CDR3 extends over 16 amino acids. CDR1 is MNHEY, CDR2 SMNVEV, per germline (reference sequence). V lost 2 bases, J lost 7 bases, and 9 bases stayed unmatched. In DNA, the CDR3 is TGTGCCAGCAGTTTAACGTATAGCGGGGGGGCTGGGACCCAGTACTTC. It encodes CASSLTYSGGAGTQYF.

The chain joins TRBV29-1 to TRBJ2-3, with a tentative D call TRBD2 (5 bases). The germline V gene encodes CDR1 SQVTM and CDR2 ANQGSEA. This CDR3 contains 12 residues. The ends were cut back, 2 bases at V and 7 bases at J, with 10 bases in the middle. CDR3 nucleotide sequence: TGCAGCGTTGAATCCTCCGGGAATACGCAGTATTTT. It translates to CSVESSGNTQYF.

This clone was seen only once. This sequence joins TRBV6-5 and TRBJ1-5; D is unresolved. This CDR3 spans 14 amino acids. Trimming pared 4 bases from V and 7 bases from J, leaving 14 bases between. Germline CDR1 MNHEY, CDR2 SVGAGI. The CDR3 DNA follows: TGTGCCAGCAGTTCCCGGCAGGCTGGGCAGCCCCAGCATTTT. Encoded protein: CASSSRQAGQPQHF.

This sequence joins TRBV5-1 and TRBJ2-2, with 8 bases aligning to TRBD2. Germline lookup yields CDR1 SGHRS and CDR2 YFSETQ. J lost 2 bases, V lost 4 bases, and 7 bases had no gene match. The CDR3 consists of 16 residues. The CDR3 spells CASSTGGTSNTGELFF. For the CDR3, the DNA is TGCGCCAGCAGCACGGGGGGGACATCAAACACCGGGGAGCTGTTTTTT.

This sequence joins TRBV27 and TRBJ2-1; 8 bases align to TRBD2. V gave up 5 bases and J gave up 8 bases; unmatched junction bases: 5. Germline V lookup: CDR1 MNHEY, CDR2 SMNVEV (reference sequence). The CDR3 is 13 amino acids. The CDR3 protein is CASSTGLAHEQFF. CDR3 in DNA: TGTGCCAGCAGTACCGGACTAGCCCATGAGCAGTTCTTC.

This clone turned up a few times. This rearrangement joins TRBV18 to TRBJ2-5, with D possibly matching TRBD2 (5 bases). Trimming pared 1 base from V and 2 bases from J, leaving 11 bases between. The CDR3 is made up of 15 amino acids. Germline assignment: CDR1 KGHSH and CDR2 LQKENI. The CDR3 protein is CASSPRAGSQETQYF. The CDR3 bases are TGTGCCAGCTCACCACGCGCGGGCTCTCAAGAGACCCAGTACTTC.

The CDR3 protein is CASSANQAGELFF. CDR3 bases: TGCGCCAGCAGCGCCAACCAGGCCGGGGAGCTGTTTTTT. V gene TRBV10-1 combines with J gene TRBJ2-2; no firm D call. CDR1 is WNHNN and CDR2 is SYGVQD in the germline V gene (reference sequence). CDR3 size: 13 residues. The V and J ends lost 6 bases and 6 bases respectively, with 11 bases between them.

The V call is TRBV6-2 or TRBV6-3, the J call TRBJ2-7; tentative D call: TRBD1 (6 bases). The CDR3 totals 13 residues. Germline loops: CDR1 MNHEY, CDR2 SVGEGT. V lost 6 bases and J lost 3, with 12 bases in between. CDR3 coding DNA: TGTGCCAGCAGCTGGGGGCCAATCTACGAGCAGTACTTC. Encoded protein: CASSWGPIYEQYF.

This sequence joins TRBV6-6 and TRBJ1-1, with D possibly being TRBD1 (6 bases). Germline V CDR1 and CDR2: MNHNY, SVGAGI (reference sequence). V gave up 7 bases and J gave up 2 bases, with 11 bases separating them. The CDR3 totals 13 residues. The CDR3 DNA sequence: TGTGCCAGCAAGGCCAGGGGTAACACTGAAGCTTTCTTT. As protein: CASKARGNTEAFF.

V is TRBV6-5 and J is TRBJ2-1, with 8 bases identical to TRBD2. The CDR3 sequence is 15 residues long. V trimming: 2 bases; J trimming: 6 bases; junction bases outside the gene matches: 6. In germline, CDR1 is MNHEY, CDR2 SVGAGI. The CDR3 DNA is TGTGCCAGCAGTTACGGAGCGGGGGCTTTCAATGAGCAGTTCTTC. Translation: CASSYGAGAFNEQFF.

V and J are TRBV7-9 and TRBJ1-2, with 10 bases fitting TRBD1. This CDR3 is built from 14 residues. Germline loops: CDR1 SEHNR, CDR2 FQNEAQ (reference sequence). V lost 7 bases, J lost 8 bases, and 10 bases stayed unmatched. As DNA, the CDR3 is TGTGCCAGCACCCGACAGGGGGCTGCCGGGGGCTACACCTTC. Encoded protein: CASTRQGAAGGYTF.

The V call is TRBV7-2, the J call TRBJ1-1; possibly TRBD1 for D (6 bases). V lost 5 bases, J lost 0 bases, and 16 bases lay in between. Looked up from germline, CDR1 is SGHTA and CDR2 is FQGNSA. The CDR3 contains 16 residues. The CDR3 protein is CASSPRQAGLNTEAFF. The CDR3 DNA sequence: TGTGCCAGCAGCCCCCGACAGGCGGGTTTGAACACTGAAGCTTTCTTT.

The chain is built from TRBV29-1 and TRBJ2-5; a weak D match, TRBD2 (6 bases). CDR3 length equals 13 residues. Germline V gene lookup returns CDR1 SQVTM and CDR2 ANQGSEA. V dropped 4 bases and J dropped 5 bases, with 14 bases sitting between them. CDR3 DNA sequence: TGCAGCGTTGCGGTGAGGGAGGTGGAGACCCAGTACTTC. It translates to CSVAVREVETQYF.

The chain recombines TRBV18 with TRBJ1-5; TRBD1 agrees at 9 bases. Germline V gene data show CDR1 as KGHSH and CDR2 as LQKENI. Unmatched junction bases numbered 2, after V lost 4 bases and J lost 7 bases. The CDR3 loop spans 13 amino acids. The CDR3, as DNA: TGTGCCAGCTCACGGGACAGGGCCCAGCCCCAGCATTTT. It codes for CASSRDRAQPQHF.

The chain joins TRBV29-1 to TRBJ1-5; 9 bases line up with TRBD1. The CDR3 extends over 18 amino acids. Trimming took 1 base from V and 6 from J; bases not matched to a gene: 16. The germline V gene has CDR1 SQVTM and CDR2 ANQGSEA. The CDR3 spells CSVEGSTGGINERQPQHF. The DNA of the CDR3 is TGCAGCGTTGAAGGGTCGACAGGGGGGATCAATGAGCGTCAGCCCCAGCATTTT.

V usage is TRBV19 and J usage is TRBJ1-4; no definite D call. The CDR3 runs to 12 residues. CDR1 is LNHDA and CDR2 is SQIVND in the germline V gene (reference sequence). Trimming shortened V by 5 bases and J by 4 bases, and 5 bases separated the two germline ends. The CDR3 protein is CASSVLNEKLFF. The CDR3 nucleotides are TGTGCCAGTAGTGTCCTTAATGAAAAACTGTTTTTT.

V and J are TRBV30 and TRBJ2-1, with 8 bases matching TRBD2. The CDR3 totals 14 residues. V was clipped by 5 bases and J by 7 bases; unmatched bases: 10. The V gene's germline CDR1 is GTSNPN and CDR2 SVGIG (reference sequence). CDR3 loop: CAWCHGGGGNEQFF. The CDR3 nucleotides are TGTGCCTGGTGCCACGGGGGGGGCGGTAATGAGCAGTTCTTC. Combining the CDR3 with reference TRBV30 and TRBJ2-1 gives the whole variable domain SQTIHQWPATLVQPVGSPLSLECTVEGTSNPNLYWYRQAAGRGLQLLFYSVGIGQISSEVPQNLSASRPQDRQFILSSKKLLLSDSGFYLCAWCHGGGGNEQFFGPGTRLTVL.